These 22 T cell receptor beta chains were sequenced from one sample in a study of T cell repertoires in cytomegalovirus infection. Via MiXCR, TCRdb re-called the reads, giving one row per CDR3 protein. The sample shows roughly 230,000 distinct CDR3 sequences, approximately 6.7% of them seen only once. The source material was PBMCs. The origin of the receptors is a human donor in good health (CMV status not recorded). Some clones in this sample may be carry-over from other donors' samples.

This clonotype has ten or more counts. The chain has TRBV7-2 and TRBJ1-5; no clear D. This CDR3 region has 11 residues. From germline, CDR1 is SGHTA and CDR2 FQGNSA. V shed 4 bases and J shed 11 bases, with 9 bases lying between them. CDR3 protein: CASSYGGTQHF. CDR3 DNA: TGTGCCAGCAGCTATGGCGGAACCCAGCATTTT.

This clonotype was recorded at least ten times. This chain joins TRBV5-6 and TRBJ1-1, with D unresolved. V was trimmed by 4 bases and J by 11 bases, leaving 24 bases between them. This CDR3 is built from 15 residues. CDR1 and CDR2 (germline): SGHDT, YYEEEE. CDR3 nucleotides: TGTGCCAGCAGCGCGGCCCGGGCCCAACTTCGGCCGGCTTTCTTT. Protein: CASSAARAQLRPAFF.

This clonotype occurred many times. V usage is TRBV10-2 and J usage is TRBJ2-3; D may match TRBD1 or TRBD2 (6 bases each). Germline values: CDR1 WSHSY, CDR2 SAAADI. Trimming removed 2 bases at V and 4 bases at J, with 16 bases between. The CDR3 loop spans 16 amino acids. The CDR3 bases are TGCGCCAGCAGTGAGCCCGGGACCGGGGGCGCAGATACGCAGTATTTT. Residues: CASSEPGTGGADTQYF.

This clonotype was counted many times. The CDR3 reads CASSRRGNTGELFF. The DNA of the CDR3 is TGTGCCAGCAGTCGACGGGGTAACACCGGGGAGCTGTTTTTT. This chain links TRBV11-2 with TRBJ2-2; a possible D gene is TRBD2 (5 bases). The CDR3 contains 14 residues. Germline lookup yields CDR1 SGHAT and CDR2 FQNNGV. V lost 6 bases and J 2 bases, leaving 10 bases between the germline ends.

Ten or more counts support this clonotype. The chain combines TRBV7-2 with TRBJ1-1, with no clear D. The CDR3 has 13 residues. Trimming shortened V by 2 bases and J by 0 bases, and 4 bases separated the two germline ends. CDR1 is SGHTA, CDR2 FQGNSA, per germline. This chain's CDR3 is CASSLQLNTEAFF. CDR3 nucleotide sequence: TGTGCCAGCAGCTTACAGTTGAACACTGAAGCTTTCTTT.

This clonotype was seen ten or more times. CDR3 sequence reads: CASSLGQLEGTEAFF. In DNA form, the CDR3 reads TGTGCCAGCAGTTTGGGACAACTGGAGGGGACTGAAGCTTTCTTT. The V gene is TRBV12-3 or TRBV12-4, the J gene TRBJ1-1, with D tentatively TRBD1 (6 bases). Trimming left V 3 bases short and J 5 bases short, with 16 bases between. The CDR3 covers 15 residues.

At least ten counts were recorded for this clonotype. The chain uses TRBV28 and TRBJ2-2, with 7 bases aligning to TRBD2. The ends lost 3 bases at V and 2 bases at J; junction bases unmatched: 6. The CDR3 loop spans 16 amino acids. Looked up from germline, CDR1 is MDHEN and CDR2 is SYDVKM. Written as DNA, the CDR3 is TGTGCCAGCAGTTTTGGGCTAGCGGATAACACCGGGGAGCTGTTTTTT. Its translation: CASSFGLADNTGELFF.

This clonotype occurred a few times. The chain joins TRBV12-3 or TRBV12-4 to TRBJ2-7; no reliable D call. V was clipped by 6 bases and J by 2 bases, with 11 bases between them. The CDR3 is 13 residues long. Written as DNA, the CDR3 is TGTGCCAGCAGCAAGACTTATACCTACGAGCAGTACTTC. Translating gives CASSKTYTYEQYF.

The CDR3 DNA follows: TGTGCCAGCAGCTCACAGGGGGCGACCTACGAGCAGTACTTC. Translated: CASSSQGATYEQYF. The V gene is TRBV13, the J gene TRBJ2-7; TRBD1 agrees at 9 bases. Losses at the gene ends were 4 bases for V and 2 bases for J; bases not matched to a gene: 3. Germline V gene sequence: CDR1 PRHDT, CDR2 FYEKMQ (reference sequence). The CDR3 has 14 amino acids.

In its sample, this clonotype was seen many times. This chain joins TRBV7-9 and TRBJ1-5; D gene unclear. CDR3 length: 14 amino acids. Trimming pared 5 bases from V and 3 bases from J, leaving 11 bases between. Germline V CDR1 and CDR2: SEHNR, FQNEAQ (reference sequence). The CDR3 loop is CASSPQMDNQPQHF. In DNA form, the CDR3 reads TGTGCCAGCAGCCCCCAAATGGACAATCAGCCCCAGCATTTT. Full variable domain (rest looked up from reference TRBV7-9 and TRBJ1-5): DTGVSQNPRHKITKRGQNVTFRCDPISEHNRLYWYRQTLGQGPEFLTYFQNEAQLEKSRLLSDRFSAERPKGSFSTLEIQRTEQGDSAMYLCASSPQMDNQPQHFGDGTRLSIL.

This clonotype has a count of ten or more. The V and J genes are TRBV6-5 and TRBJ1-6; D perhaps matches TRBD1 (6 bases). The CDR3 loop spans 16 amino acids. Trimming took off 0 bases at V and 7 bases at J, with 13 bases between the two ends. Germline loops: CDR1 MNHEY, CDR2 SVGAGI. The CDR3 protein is CASSYSLGQFNSPLHF. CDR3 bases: TGTGCCAGCAGTTACTCCCTCGGACAGTTCAATTCACCCCTCCACTTT.

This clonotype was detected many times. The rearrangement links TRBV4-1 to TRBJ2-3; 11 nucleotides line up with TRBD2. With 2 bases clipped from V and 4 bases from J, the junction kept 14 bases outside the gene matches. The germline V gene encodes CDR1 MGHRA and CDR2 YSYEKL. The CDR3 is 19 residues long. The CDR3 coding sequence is TGCGCCAGCAGCCAAATAGCCCCCTTCACTAGCGGGGGTTCAGATACGCAGTATTTT. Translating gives CASSQIAPFTSGGSDTQYF.

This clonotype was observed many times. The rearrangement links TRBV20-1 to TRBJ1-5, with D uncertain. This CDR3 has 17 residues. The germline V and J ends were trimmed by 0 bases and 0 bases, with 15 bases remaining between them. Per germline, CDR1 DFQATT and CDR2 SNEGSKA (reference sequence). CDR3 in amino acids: CSARDPMGRSSNQPQHF. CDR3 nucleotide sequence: TGCAGTGCTAGAGATCCCATGGGTAGAAGTAGCAATCAGCCCCAGCATTTT.

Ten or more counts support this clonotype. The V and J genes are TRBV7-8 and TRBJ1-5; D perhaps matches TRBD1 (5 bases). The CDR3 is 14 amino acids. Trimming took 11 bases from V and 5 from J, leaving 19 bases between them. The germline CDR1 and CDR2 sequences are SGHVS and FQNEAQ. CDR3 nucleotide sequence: TGTGCCTCTAATGGGGGAGGGAGGGATCAGCCCCAGCATTTT. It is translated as CASNGGGRDQPQHF.

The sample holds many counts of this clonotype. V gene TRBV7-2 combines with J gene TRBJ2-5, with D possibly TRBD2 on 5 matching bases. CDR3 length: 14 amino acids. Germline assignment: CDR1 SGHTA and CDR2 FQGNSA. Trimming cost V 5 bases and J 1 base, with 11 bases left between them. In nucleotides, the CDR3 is TGTGCCAGCAGCCACCCCGCGGGCCAAGAGACCCAGTACTTC. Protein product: CASSHPAGQETQYF. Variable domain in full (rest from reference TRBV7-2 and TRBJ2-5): GAGVSQSPSNKVTEKGKDVELRCDPISGHTALYWYRQSLGQGLEFLIYFQGNSAPDKSGLPSDRFSAERTGGSVSTLTIQRTQQEDSAVYLCASSHPAGQETQYFGPGTRLLVL.

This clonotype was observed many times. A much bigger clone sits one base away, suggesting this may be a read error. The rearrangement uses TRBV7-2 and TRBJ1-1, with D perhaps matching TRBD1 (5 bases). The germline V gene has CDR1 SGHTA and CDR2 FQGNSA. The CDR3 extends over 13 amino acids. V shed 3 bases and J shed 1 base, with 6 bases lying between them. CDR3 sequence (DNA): TGTGCCAGCAGCTTCGGGGGGAACACTGAAGCTTTCTTT. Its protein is CASSFGGNTEAFF.

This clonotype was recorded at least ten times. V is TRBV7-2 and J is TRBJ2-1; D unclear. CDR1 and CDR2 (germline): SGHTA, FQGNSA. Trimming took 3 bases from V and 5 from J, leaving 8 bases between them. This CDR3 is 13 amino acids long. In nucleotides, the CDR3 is TGTGCCAGCAGCTTCAGACCTGACAATGAGCAGTTCTTC. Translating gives CASSFRPDNEQFF. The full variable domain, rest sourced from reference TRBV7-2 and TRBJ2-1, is GAGVSQSPSNKVTEKGKDVELRCDPISGHTALYWYRQSLGQGLEFLIYFQGNSAPDKSGLPSDRFSAERTGGSVSTLTIQRTQQEDSAVYLCASSFRPDNEQFFGPGTRLTVL.

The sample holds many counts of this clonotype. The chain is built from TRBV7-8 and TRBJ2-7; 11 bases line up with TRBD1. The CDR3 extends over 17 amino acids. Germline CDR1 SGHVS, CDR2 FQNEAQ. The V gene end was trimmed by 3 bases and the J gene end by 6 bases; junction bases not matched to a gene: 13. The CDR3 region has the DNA TGTGCCAGCAGCTTCTCGGTTGGGACAGGGGGTACGAGCGAGCAGTACTTC. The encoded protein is CASSFSVGTGGTSEQYF.

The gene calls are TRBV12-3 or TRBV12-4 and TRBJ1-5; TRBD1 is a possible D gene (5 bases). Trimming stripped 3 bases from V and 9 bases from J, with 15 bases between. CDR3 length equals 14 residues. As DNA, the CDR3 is TGTGCCAGCAGTTTCATTGGGGCGGATCGGCCCCAGCATTTT. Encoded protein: CASSFIGADRPQHF.

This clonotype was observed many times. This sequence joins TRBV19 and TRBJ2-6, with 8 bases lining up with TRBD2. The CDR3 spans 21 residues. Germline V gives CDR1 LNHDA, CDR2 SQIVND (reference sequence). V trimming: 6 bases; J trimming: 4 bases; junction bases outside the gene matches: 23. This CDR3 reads CASRRSSGTRPKANGANVLTF. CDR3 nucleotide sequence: TGTGCCAGTAGGAGGTCGTCAGGGACTAGACCAAAGGCCAACGGGGCCAACGTCCTGACTTTC.

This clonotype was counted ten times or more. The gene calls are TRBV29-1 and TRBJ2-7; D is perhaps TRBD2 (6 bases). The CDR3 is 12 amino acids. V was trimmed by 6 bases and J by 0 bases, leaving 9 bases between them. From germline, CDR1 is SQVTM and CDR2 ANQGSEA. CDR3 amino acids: CSVGGDSYEQYF. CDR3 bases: TGCAGCGTGGGGGGTGACTCCTACGAGCAGTACTTC.

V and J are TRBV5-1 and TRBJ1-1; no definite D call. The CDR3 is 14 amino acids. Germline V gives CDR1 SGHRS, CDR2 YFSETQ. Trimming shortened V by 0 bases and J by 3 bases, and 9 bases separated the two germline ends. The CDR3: CASSLEDVDTEAFF. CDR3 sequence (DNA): TGCGCCAGCAGCTTGGAGGACGTTGACACTGAAGCTTTCTTT.